These T cell receptor beta chains were read from a single sample in a study of shared clonotypes between healthy human individuals. Profiled with immunoSEQ multiplex PCR; TCRdb holds only in-frame clones, not every one. The table records about 700,000 clones, around 92% of them present only once. The specimen sequenced was naive CD8+ T cells sorted from blood. The receptors stem from a man aged 25 to 40 in good health. CDR3s include the opening cysteine and the closing phenylalanine or tryptophan. D genes are given only for firm matches. Clone size, where shown, is once, few, many, or a class for clones that have expanded.

j_call | v_call | clone_size | d_call | cdr3_aa | cdr3_nt
TRBJ2-7 | TRBV10-2 | NA | TRBD2 | CASSEGGLAGGYEQYF | TGCGCCAGCAGTGAGGGGGGACTAGCGGGAGGGTACGAGCAGTACTTC
TRBJ2-7 | TRBV27 | NA | TRBD2 | CASSSTSSVRQQYF | TGTGCCAGCAGCTCGACTAGCTCGGTGCGGCAGCAGTACTTC
TRBJ2-1 | TRBV10-3 | NA | TRBD2 | CAISDSRGLADNEQFF | TGTGCCATCAGTGATAGTAGAGGACTAGCAGACAATGAGCAGTTCTTC
TRBJ2-7 | TRBV7-2 | once | NA | CASSSSSLGAYEQYF | TGTGCCAGCAGCTCGTCCTCTCTGGGGGCCTACGAGCAGTACTTC
TRBJ2-1 | TRBV7-9 | NA | NA | CASSHSVSSYNEQFF | TGTGCCAGCAGCCATAGCGTGAGCTCCTACAATGAGCAGTTCTTC
TRBJ2-1 | TRBV5-6 | NA | NA | CASSLVSGPRFFDEQFF | TGTGCCAGCAGCTTAGTGTCGGGACCCCGATTTTTCGATGAGCAGTTCTTC
TRBJ2-7 | TRBV6-5 | NA | NA | CASSYSWGKSYEQYF | TGTGCCAGCAGTTACTCTTGGGGGAAGTCCTACGAGCAGTACTTC
TRBJ2-1 | TRBV14 | once | TRBD2 | CASGPSGRYNEQFF | TGTGCCAGCGGTCCCAGCGGGAGGTACAATGAGCAGTTCTTC
TRBJ2-3 | TRBV18 | NA | TRBD2 | CASSQPGTSGSTDTQYF | TGTGCCAGCTCACAACCCGGGACTAGCGGGAGCACAGATACGCAGTATTTT
TRBJ2-3 | TRBV27 | once | TRBD1 | CASSVRDRHGDTQYF | TGTGCCAGCAGTGTCCGGGACAGGCATGGAGATACGCAGTATTTT
TRBJ2-7 | TRBV7-2 | NA | TRBD2 | CASSLGLGVLYEQYF | TGTGCCAGCAGCCTGGGACTAGGAGTCCTCTACGAGCAGTACTTC
TRBJ1-1 | TRBV28 | NA | NA | CASRDENTEAFF | TGTGCCAGCAGGGATGAGAACACTGAAGCTTTCTTT
TRBJ2-7 | TRBV11-2 | once | NA | CASSWWSSGVIYEQYF | TGTGCCAGCAGTTGGTGGTCTTCAGGTGTCATCTACGAGCAGTACTTC
TRBJ2-3 | TRBV11-2 | NA | TRBD2 | CASSFLAVSTDTQYF | TGTGCCAGCAGCTTCCTAGCGGTCTCCACAGATACGCAGTATTTT
TRBJ2-7 | TRBV30 | NA | TRBD2 | CAWGEGRVYEQYF | TGTGCCTGGGGCGAGGGGAGGGTCTACGAGCAGTACTTC
TRBJ1-4 | TRBV6-6 | NA | NA | CASSTDFNEKLFF | TGTGCCAGCAGTACGGACTTTAATGAAAAACTGTTTTTT
TRBJ2-1 | TRBV10-2 | NA | NA | CASSSDRRGGWSEQFF | TGCGCCAGCAGTTCCGATCGACGAGGGGGATGGAGTGAGCAGTTCTTC
TRBJ1-2 | TRBV9 | NA | NA | CASSPGQYPYGYTF | TGTGCCAGCAGCCCGGGACAATATCCCTATGGCTACACCTTC
TRBJ1-3 | TRBV28 | NA | NA | CASRTIPTGYSGNTIYF | TGTGCCAGCAGAACGATCCCGACCGGATACTCTGGAAACACCATATATTTT
TRBJ2-5 | TRBV28 | NA | NA | CASSLAPRQDMGVEQYF | TGTGCCAGCAGTTTAGCGCCGCGGCAGGATATGGGTGTGGAGCAGTACTTC
TRBJ2-3 | TRBV5-1 | NA | TRBD2 | CASSLGGGTSGSLSTDTQYF | TGCGCCAGCAGCTTGGGTGGAGGGACTAGCGGGAGCCTCAGCACAGATACGCAGTATTTT
TRBJ2-7 | TRBV7-2 | NA | NA | CASSLGFAGEGSYEQYF | TGTGCCAGCAGCTTAGGATTTGCAGGGGAGGGTTCCTACGAGCAGTACTTC
TRBJ2-2 | TRBV2 | NA | TRBD2 | CASREGLADTGELFF | TGTGCCAGCAGGGAAGGACTAGCCGACACCGGGGAGCTGTTTTTT
TRBJ1-1 | TRBV18 | NA | TRBD1 | CASSQETGILGMNTEAFF | TGTGCCAGCTCCCAAGAGACAGGGATTCTGGGAATGAACACTGAAGCTTTCTTT
TRBJ2-5 | TRBV27 | NA | NA | CASSLSFGEETQYF | TGTGCCAGCAGTTTATCGTTTGGGGAAGAGACCCAGTACTTC